Following are 20 T cell receptor beta chains from one sample sequenced in a study of cytotoxic CD8 clonotypes in ibrutinib-treated CLL. The table came from immunoSEQ multiplex PCR; TCRdb's copy has only in-frame clones and leaves some out. The table shows some 30,000 clones, with roughly 76% occurring only once. The sample in question was PBMCs, obtained after 36 months of ibrutinib treatment. Receptor source: a human donor with chronic lymphocytic leukemia.

The rearrangement joins TRBV19 to TRBJ1-6; D gene unclear. The germline V and J ends were trimmed by 6 bases and 7 bases, with 13 bases remaining between them. The CDR3 extends over 14 amino acids. Germline V gene data show CDR1 as LNHDA and CDR2 as SQIVND (reference sequence). CDR3 nucleotides: TGTGCCAGTAGACACCACGAAATGAATTCACCCCTCCACTTT. Amino acids: CASRHHEMNSPLHF.

V is TRBV15 and J is TRBJ1-4; D not resolved. The CDR3 runs 17 residues. Germline V gene lookup returns CDR1 LNHNV and CDR2 YYDKDF (reference sequence). V was clipped by 0 bases and J by 4 bases, with 15 bases between them. CDR3 bases: TGTGCCACCAGCAGAGATTGGGAGGGTCTGAATAATGAAAAACTGTTTTTT. It yields the protein CATSRDWEGLNNEKLFF.

J is TRBJ2-7 and V is TRBV9; D ambiguous. Germline values: CDR1 SGDLS, CDR2 YYNGEE. V was clipped by 5 bases and J by 2 bases, with 14 bases between them. The CDR3 is 14 amino acids. The CDR3 protein is CASRWLKAAYEQYF. CDR3 nucleotides: TGTGCCAGCAGGTGGTTGAAGGCGGCCTACGAGCAGTACTTC.

V gene TRBV5-4 combines with J gene TRBJ2-2, with 7 bases lining up with TRBD2. V dropped 0 bases and J dropped 5; count of bases not matched to a gene: 4. This CDR3 contains 15 residues. CDR1 is SGHNT and CDR2 is YYREEE in the germline V gene (reference sequence). The CDR3 region has the DNA TGTGCCAGCAGCTTGGATGGACTAGGGACCGGGGAGCTGTTTTTT. Its protein is CASSLDGLGTGELFF.

This chain links TRBV19 with TRBJ2-3, with a weak D call TRBD2 (5 bases). V lost 0 bases and J lost 8, with 9 bases in between. This CDR3 is built from 13 residues. The germline V gene has CDR1 LNHDA and CDR2 SQIVND (reference sequence). As DNA, the CDR3 is TGTGCCAGTAGTATAGAACTAGTAGGTACGCAGTATTTT. Amino acids: CASSIELVGTQYF.

In its sample, this clone was seen a few times. The chain employs TRBV7-9 and TRBJ2-7; 9 positions agree with TRBD1. This CDR3 is 16 amino acids long. The V and J ends lost 1 base and 4 bases, in that order; junction bases with no gene match: 8. Germline CDR1 SEHNR, CDR2 FQNEAQ (reference sequence). The CDR3 loop reads CASSLDAGQGGYEQYF. As DNA, the CDR3 is TGTGCCAGCAGCTTAGACGCGGGACAGGGAGGATACGAGCAGTACTTC.

The rearrangement joins TRBV15 to TRBJ2-3; 7 positions agree with TRBD1. There are 17 residues in the CDR3. Germline-derived CDR1 and CDR2 are LNHNV and YYDKDF (reference sequence). The junction had 13 bases not matched to a gene; V was cut back by 6 bases and J by 1 base. In DNA form, the CDR3 reads TGTGCCACCAGGATCGAAGAGGGGGCGAGTGGCACAGATACGCAGTATTTT. Its protein product is CATRIEEGASGTDTQYF.

V is TRBV30 and J is TRBJ2-2, with unresolved D. V lost 4 bases and J lost 6, with 6 bases in between. CDR3 size: 11 residues. Germline V gene data show CDR1 as GTSNPN and CDR2 as SVGIG (reference sequence). CDR3 loop: CAWMVAGELFF. The DNA for the CDR3 is TGTGCCTGGATGGTGGCCGGGGAGCTGTTTTTT.

The rearrangement uses TRBV5-1 and TRBJ1-2; no firm D call. The V gene's germline CDR1 is SGHRS and CDR2 YFSETQ. The CDR3 runs 13 residues. Trimming stripped 0 bases from V and 8 bases from J, with 11 bases between. For the CDR3, the DNA is TGCGCCAGCAGCTTGGGGATGGCCTTGGGCTACACCTTC. The encoded protein is CASSLGMALGYTF.

The chain employs TRBV27 and TRBJ2-7, with D possibly called TRBD1 or TRBD2 (5 bases each). This CDR3 is built from 14 residues. The V end lost 8 bases, the J end lost 5 bases, and 19 bases lay between the germline ends. Germline V gene data show CDR1 as MNHEY and CDR2 as SMNVEV (reference sequence). DNA for the CDR3: TGTGCCAGCTCCGAAGGGGACCGGCGCCACGAGCAGTACTTC. Translating gives CASSEGDRRHEQYF.

This chain connects TRBV5-1 to TRBJ1-1; D is possibly TRBD1 (5 bases). Germline assignment: CDR1 SGHRS and CDR2 YFSETQ. Between the trimmed V and J ends, which lost 3 bases and 7 bases, there was a span of 13 bases. There are 13 residues in the CDR3. The CDR3 region has the DNA TGCGCCAGCAGCTCACAGCCCAGGGATGAAGCTTTCTTT. This codes for CASSSQPRDEAFF. The whole variable domain, remainder taken from reference TRBV5-1 and TRBJ1-1, is KAGVTQTPRYLIKTRGQQVTLSCSPISGHRSVSWYQQTPGQGLQFLFEYFSETQRNKGNFPGRFSGRQFSNSRSEMNVSTLELGDSALYLCASSSQPRDEAFFGQGTRLTVV.

The chain employs TRBV11-3 and TRBJ1-1, with no clear D. The V gene's germline CDR1 is SGHNT and CDR2 YENEEA. Trimming removed 3 bases from V and 1 base from J, with 6 bases in between. This CDR3 is 13 amino acids long. Here the CDR3 reads CASSLGKNTEAFF. In DNA form, the CDR3 reads TGTGCCAGCAGCTTGGGAAAGAACACTGAAGCTTTCTTT.

This clone was seen once. The chain's CDR3 is CASSRGSPYEQYF. In DNA form, the CDR3 reads TGTGCCAGCAGCCGAGGGAGCCCCTACGAGCAGTACTTC. The J gene is TRBJ2-7, the V gene TRBV11-2; TRBD2 is a possible D gene (5 bases). CDR3 length equals 13 residues. V was shortened by 5 bases and J by 2 bases, with 10 bases between the two germline ends. CDR1 and CDR2 from the germline V gene are SGHAT and FQNNGV.

The rearrangement links TRBV5-1 to TRBJ1-5; TRBD1 aligns across 7 bases. The V gene end was trimmed by 0 bases and the J gene end by 1 base; junction bases not matched to a gene: 1. The CDR3 contains 15 residues. Germline CDR1 SGHRS, CDR2 YFSETQ. The CDR3 coding sequence is TGCGCCAGCAGCTTGGAGACAGGGAGCAATCAGCCCCAGCATTTT. Protein: CASSLETGSNQPQHF.

A single count supports this clone. The CDR3 region is CASSSTPLEAFF. The CDR3 DNA reads as TGTGCCAGCAGTTCGACACCTTTGGAAGCTTTCTTT. V is TRBV28 and J is TRBJ1-1; D is uncertain. Germline V lookup: CDR1 MDHEN, CDR2 SYDVKM. This CDR3 is built from 12 residues. Trimming removed 4 bases at V and 8 bases at J, with 11 bases between.

CDR3 DNA sequence: TGTGCCATCAGTGGGTTCTACCTAACAGGGATGGGGACTGAAGCTTTCTTT. Translating gives CAISGFYLTGMGTEAFF. The rearrangement uses TRBV10-3 and TRBJ1-1, with D perhaps TRBD1 (6 bases). The length of the CDR3 is 17 residues. Per germline, CDR1 ENHRY and CDR2 SYGVKD. V lost 4 bases, J lost 5 bases, and 23 bases lay in between.

The rearrangement links TRBV2 to TRBJ2-1; D not resolved. The CDR3 extends over 13 amino acids. V lost 5 bases and J 8 bases, leaving 13 bases between the germline ends. Germline loops: CDR1 SNHLY, CDR2 FYNNEI. The CDR3 region has the DNA TGTGCCAGCAGTTTCCGACATTCCTATGAGCAGTTCTTC. This gives the protein CASSFRHSYEQFF.

The chain joins TRBV5-1 to TRBJ1-4; D is ambiguous. CDR1 and CDR2 (germline): SGHRS, YFSETQ. The CDR3 runs 15 residues. The V and J ends lost 2 bases and 0 bases respectively, with 8 bases between them. The CDR3 spells CASSLGTATNEKLFF. The CDR3 DNA is TGCGCCAGCAGCTTAGGAACAGCAACTAATGAAAAACTGTTTTTT.

V gene TRBV6-1 combines with J gene TRBJ1-5; D is unresolved. There are 13 residues in the CDR3. V lost 7 bases and J 4 bases, leaving 11 bases between the germline ends. Germline V CDR1 and CDR2: MNHNS, SASEGT. CDR3 coding DNA: TGTGCCAGCACACCGGGGTTAAATCAGCCCCAGCATTTT. This encodes CASTPGLNQPQHF.

The sample holds a few counts of this clone. The chain joins TRBV7-9 to TRBJ1-4; D ambiguous. This CDR3 has 16 amino acids. In germline, CDR1 is SEHNR, CDR2 FQNEAQ (reference sequence). V was pared by 3 bases and J by 6 bases, with 17 bases between. Here the CDR3 reads CASSFSAWYEDEKLFF. CDR3 sequence (DNA): TGTGCCAGCAGCTTTTCTGCATGGTACGAGGATGAAAAACTGTTTTTT.